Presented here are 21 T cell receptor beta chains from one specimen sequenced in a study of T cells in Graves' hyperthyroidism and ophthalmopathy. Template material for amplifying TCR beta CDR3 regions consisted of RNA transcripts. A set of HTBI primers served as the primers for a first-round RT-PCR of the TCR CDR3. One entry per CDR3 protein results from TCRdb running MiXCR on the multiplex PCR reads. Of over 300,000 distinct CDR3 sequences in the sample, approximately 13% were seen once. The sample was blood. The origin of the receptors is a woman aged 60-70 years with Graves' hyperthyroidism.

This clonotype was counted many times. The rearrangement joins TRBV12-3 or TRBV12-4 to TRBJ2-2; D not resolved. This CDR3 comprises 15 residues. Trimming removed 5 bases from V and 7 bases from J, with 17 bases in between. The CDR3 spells CASSQGIPRVGELFF. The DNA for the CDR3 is TGTGCCAGCAGTCAAGGGATTCCCCGGGTCGGGGAGCTGTTTTTT.

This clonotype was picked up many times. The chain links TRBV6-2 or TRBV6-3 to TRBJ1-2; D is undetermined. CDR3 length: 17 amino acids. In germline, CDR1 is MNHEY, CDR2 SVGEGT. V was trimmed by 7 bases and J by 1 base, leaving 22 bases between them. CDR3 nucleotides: TGTGCCAGCACCGATGAAACGGAGGCACTGTATAACTATGGCTACACCTTC. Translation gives CASTDETEALYNYGYTF.

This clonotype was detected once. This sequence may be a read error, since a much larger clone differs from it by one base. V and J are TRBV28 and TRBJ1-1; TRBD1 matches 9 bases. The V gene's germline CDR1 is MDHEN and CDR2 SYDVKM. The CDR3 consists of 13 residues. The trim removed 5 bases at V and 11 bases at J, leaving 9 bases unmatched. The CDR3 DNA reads TGTGCCAGCAGTCTAACAGGGGGCGCAAAGGCTTTCTTT. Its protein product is CASSLTGGAKAFF.

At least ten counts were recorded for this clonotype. CDR3 sequence (DNA): TGCAGTGCTAGTTCTTCGATCACCGGGGAGCTGTTTTTT. Its protein is CSASSSITGELFF. The chain combines TRBV20-1 with TRBJ2-2; the D is unclear. Trimming shortened V by 3 bases and J by 4 bases, and 9 bases separated the two germline ends. The CDR3 has 13 residues. In germline, CDR1 is DFQATT, CDR2 SNEGSKA (reference sequence).

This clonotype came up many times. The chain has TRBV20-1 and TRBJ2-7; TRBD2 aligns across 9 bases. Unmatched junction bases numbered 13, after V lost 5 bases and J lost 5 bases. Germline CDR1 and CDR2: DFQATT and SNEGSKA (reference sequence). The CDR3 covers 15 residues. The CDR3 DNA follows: TGCAGTGCTTTTCCCGCGGGACTAGCTCGGGACGAGCAGTACTTC. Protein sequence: CSAFPAGLARDEQYF.

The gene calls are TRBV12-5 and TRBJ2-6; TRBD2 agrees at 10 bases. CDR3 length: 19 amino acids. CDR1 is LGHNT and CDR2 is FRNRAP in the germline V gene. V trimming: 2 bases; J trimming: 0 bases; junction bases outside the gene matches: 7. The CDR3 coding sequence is TGTGCTAGTGGTTTGATCCGACTAGCGGGTCCCTCTGGGGCCAACGTCCTGACTTTC. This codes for CASGLIRLAGPSGANVLTF. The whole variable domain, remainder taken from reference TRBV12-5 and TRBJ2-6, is DARVTQTPRHKVTEMGQEVTMRCQPILGHNTVFWYRQTMMQGLELLAYFRNRAPLDDSGMPKDRFSAEMPDATLATLKIQPSEPRDSAVYFCASGLIRLAGPSGANVLTFGAGSRLTVL.

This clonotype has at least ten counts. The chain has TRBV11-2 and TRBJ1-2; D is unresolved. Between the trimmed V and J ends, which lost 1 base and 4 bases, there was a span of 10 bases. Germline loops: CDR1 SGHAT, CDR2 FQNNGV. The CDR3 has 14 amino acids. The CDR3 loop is CASSLGGSGYGYTF. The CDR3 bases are TGTGCCAGCAGCTTAGGTGGCAGTGGCTATGGCTACACCTTC.

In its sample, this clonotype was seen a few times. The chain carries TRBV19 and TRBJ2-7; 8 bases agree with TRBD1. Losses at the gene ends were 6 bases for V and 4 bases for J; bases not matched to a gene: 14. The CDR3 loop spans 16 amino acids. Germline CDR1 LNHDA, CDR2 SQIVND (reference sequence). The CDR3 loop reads CASSTEGWTGSYEQYF. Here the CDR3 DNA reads TGTGCCAGTAGCACTGAGGGGTGGACAGGGAGTTACGAGCAGTACTTC.

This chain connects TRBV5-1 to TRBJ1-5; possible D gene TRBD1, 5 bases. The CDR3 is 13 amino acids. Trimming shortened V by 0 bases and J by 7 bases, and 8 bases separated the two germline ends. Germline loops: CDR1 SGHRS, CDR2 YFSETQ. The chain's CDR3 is CASSLDQGQPQHF. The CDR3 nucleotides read TGCGCCAGCAGCTTGGATCAGGGACAGCCCCAGCATTTT.

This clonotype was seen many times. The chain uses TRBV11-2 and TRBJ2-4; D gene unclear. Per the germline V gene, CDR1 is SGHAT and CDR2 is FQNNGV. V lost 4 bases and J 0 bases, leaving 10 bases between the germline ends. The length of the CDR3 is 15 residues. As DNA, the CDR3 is TGTGCCAGCAGCTGGACGCGGTTAGCCAAAAACATTCAGTACTTC. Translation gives CASSWTRLAKNIQYF.

CDR3 amino acids: CASSVATSGASYNEQFF. DNA for the CDR3: TGTGCCAGCAGCGTGGCGACTAGCGGGGCCTCCTACAATGAGCAGTTCTTC. The rearrangement joins TRBV9 to TRBJ2-1, with TRBD2 matching over 11 bases. V shed 2 bases, J shed 0 bases, and the junction held 4 bases outside the gene matches. Per germline, CDR1 SGDLS and CDR2 YYNGEE. The CDR3 extends over 17 amino acids.

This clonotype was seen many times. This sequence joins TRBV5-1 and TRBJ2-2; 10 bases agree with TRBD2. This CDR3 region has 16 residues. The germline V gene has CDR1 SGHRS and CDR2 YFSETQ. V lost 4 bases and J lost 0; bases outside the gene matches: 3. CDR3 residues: CASSLTSGSNTGELFF. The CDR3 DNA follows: TGCGCCAGCAGCCTGACTAGCGGGTCGAACACCGGGGAGCTGTTTTTT. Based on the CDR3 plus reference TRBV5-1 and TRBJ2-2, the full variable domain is KAGVTQTPRYLIKTRGQQVTLSCSPISGHRSVSWYQQTPGQGLQFLFEYFSETQRNKGNFPGRFSGRQFSNSRSEMNVSTLELGDSALYLCASSLTSGSNTGELFFGEGSRLTVL.

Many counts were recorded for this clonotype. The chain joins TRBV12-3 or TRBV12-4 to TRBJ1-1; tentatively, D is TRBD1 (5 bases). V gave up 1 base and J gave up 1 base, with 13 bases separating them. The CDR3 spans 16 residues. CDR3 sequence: CASSLVAGAGNTEAFF. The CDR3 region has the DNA TGTGCCAGCAGTTTAGTAGCTGGGGCAGGGAACACTGAAGCTTTCTTT.

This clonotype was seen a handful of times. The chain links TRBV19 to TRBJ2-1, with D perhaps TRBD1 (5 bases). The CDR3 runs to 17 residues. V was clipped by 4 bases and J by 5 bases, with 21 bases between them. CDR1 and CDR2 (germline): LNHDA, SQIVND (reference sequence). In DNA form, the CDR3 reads TGTGCCAGTAGTAATCCTAGGGGCTATCAATCCAACAATGAGCAGTTCTTC. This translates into CASSNPRGYQSNNEQFF. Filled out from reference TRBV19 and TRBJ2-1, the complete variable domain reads DGGITQSPKYLFRKEGQNVTLSCEQNLNHDAMYWYRQDPGQGLRLIYYSQIVNDFQKGDIAEGYSVSREKKESFPLTVTSAQKNPTAFYLCASSNPRGYQSNNEQFFGPGTRLTVL.

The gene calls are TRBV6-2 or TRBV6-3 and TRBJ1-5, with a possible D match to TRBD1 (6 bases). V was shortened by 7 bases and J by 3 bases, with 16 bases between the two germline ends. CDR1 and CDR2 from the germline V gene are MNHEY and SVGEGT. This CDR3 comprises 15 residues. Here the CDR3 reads CASTSGGLSNQPQHF. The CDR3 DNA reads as TGTGCCAGCACCTCTGGGGGCCTTTCCAATCAGCCCCAGCATTTT.

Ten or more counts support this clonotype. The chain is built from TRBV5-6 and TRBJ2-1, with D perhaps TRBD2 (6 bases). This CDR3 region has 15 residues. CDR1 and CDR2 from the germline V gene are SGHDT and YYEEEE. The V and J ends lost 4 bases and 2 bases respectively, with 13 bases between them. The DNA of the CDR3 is TGTGCCAGCAGCGAGGAACTAGCTGCCTACAATGAGCAGTTCTTC. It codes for CASSEELAAYNEQFF.

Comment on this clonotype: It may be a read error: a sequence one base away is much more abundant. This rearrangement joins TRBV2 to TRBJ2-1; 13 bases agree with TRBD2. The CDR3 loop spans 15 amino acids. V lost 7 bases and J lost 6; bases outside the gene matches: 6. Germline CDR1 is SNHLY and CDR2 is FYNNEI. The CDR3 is CASTPGLAGLNEQFF. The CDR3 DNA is TGTGCCAGCACTCCGGGACTAGCGGGACTCAATGAGCAGTTCTTC. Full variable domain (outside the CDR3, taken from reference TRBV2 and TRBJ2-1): EPEVTQTPSHQVTQMGQEVILRCVPISNHLYFYWYRQILGQKVEFLVSFYNNEISEKSEIFDDQFSVERPDGSNFTLKIRSTKLEDSAMYFCASTPGLAGLNEQFFGPGTRLTVL.

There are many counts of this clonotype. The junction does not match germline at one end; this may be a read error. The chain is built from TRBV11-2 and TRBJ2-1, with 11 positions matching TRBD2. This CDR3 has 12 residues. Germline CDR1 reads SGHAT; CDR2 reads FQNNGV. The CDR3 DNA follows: TGTGCCAGCAGCACAGATAGCGGGAGGGTTGTCTTC. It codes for CASSTDSGRVVF.

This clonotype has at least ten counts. The CDR3 loop is CASSAGTSFSYNEQFF. The DNA for the CDR3 is TGTGCCAGCTCCGCCGGGACTAGCTTTTCCTACAATGAGCAGTTCTTC. The rearrangement links TRBV18 to TRBJ2-1, with 9 nucleotides matching TRBD2. V shed 6 bases and J 1 base; nucleotides not matched to a gene: 7. Per germline, CDR1 KGHSH and CDR2 LQKENI. The CDR3 totals 16 residues.

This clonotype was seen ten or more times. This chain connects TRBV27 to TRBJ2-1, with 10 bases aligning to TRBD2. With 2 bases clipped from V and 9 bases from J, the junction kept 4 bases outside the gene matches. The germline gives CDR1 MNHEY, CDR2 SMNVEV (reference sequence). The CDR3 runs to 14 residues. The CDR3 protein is CASSLPSGSSEQFF. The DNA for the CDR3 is TGTGCCAGCAGTTTACCTAGCGGGAGTTCTGAGCAGTTCTTC.

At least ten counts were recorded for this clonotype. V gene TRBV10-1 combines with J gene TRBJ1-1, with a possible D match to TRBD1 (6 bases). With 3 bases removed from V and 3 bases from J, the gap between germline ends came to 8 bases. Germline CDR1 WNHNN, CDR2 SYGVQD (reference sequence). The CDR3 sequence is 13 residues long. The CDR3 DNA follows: TGCGCCAGCAGTGAATACAGGGACACTGAAGCTTTCTTT. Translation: CASSEYRDTEAFF.